This T cell receptor beta chain was found in a study of regulatory and conventional T cells in RAG deficiency. Regarding the study as a whole: Treg unique TCR beta sequences were 90 to 100-fold fewer in Omenn syndrome and CID/AS patients than controls.

Measured with immunoSEQ multiplex PCR; TCRdb has only the in-frame clones, and not every one. The sample yields just over 6,500 clones, roughly four fifths seen once. As regards this clone: The antigen remains undetermined.

These same data were also listed under a study on regulatory T cells. According to that study: Amplification used 52 TRBV primers and 13 TRBJ primers. In patients, unique TRB V-J pairs were restricted and V/J usage skewed, especially in Tregs.

The sequence derives from a human donor in good health. Sequenced: CD8+ T cells sorted from blood.

CDR3 amino acids: CASSLTAGNQPQHF. CDR3 in DNA: TGTGCCAGCAGCTTGACCGCGGGCAATCAGCCCCAGCATTTT. This chain links TRBV5-6 with TRBJ1-5; D gene uncertain. The CDR3 length is 14 residues. Germline CDR1 reads SGHDT; CDR2 reads YYEEEE. V dropped 1 base and J dropped 2 bases, with 7 bases sitting between them.